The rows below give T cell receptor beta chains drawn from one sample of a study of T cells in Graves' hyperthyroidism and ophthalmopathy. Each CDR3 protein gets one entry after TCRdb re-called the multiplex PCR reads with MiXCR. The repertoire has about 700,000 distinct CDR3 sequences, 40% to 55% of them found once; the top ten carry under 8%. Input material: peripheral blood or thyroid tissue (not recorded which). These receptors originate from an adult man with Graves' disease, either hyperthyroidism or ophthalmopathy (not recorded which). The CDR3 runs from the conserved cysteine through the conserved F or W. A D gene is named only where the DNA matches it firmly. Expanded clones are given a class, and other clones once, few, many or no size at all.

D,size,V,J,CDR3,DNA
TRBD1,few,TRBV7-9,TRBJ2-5,CASSQDRGRETQYF,TGTGCCAGCAGCCAAGACAGGGGGCGGGAGACCCAGTACTTC
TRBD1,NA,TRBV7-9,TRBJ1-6,CASSQGQQNSPLHF,TGTGCCAGCAGCCAGGGACAGCAAAATTCACCCCTCCACTTT
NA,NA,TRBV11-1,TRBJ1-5,CASGVADNQPQHF,TGTGCCAGCGGCGTGGCAGACAATCAGCCCCAGCATTTT
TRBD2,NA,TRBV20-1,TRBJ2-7,CSARELAGNFEQYF,TGCAGTGCTAGAGAACTAGCGGGAAATTTCGAGCAGTACTTC
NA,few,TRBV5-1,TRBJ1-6,CASSLARLGSYNSPLHF,TGCGCCAGCAGCTTGGCTCGTCTGGGGTCCTATAATTCACCCCTCCACTTT
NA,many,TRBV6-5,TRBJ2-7,CASSARQPYEQYF,TGTGCCAGCAGTGCCAGACAACCGTACGAGCAGTACTTC
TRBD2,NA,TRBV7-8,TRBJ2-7,CARGLAGVAYEQYF,TGTGCCAGGGGACTAGCGGGAGTCGCCTACGAGCAGTACTTC
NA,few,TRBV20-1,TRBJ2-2,CSVQNSGTGELFF,TGCAGTGTTCAAAATTCGGGTACCGGGGAGCTGTTTTTT
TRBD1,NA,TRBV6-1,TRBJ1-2,CASSYGQVEGYTF,TGTGCCAGCAGTTACGGACAGGTAGAAGGCTACACCTTC
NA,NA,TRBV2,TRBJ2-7,CASSVAGSIYEQYF,TGTGCCAGCAGTGTGGCCGGGTCAATCTACGAGCAGTACTTC
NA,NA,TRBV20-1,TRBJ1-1,CSAPSSGAGSEAFF,TGCAGTGCACCTAGTTCGGGGGCAGGTAGTGAAGCTTTCTTT
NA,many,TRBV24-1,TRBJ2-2,CATMGGPSANTGELFF,TGTGCCACCATGGGGGGGCCTAGCGCGAACACCGGGGAGCTGTTTTTT
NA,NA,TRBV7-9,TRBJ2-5,CASRSTRTGQIFLGTQYF,TGTGCCAGCAGGTCTACCAGAACCGGACAGATTTTTCTTGGGACCCAGTACTTC
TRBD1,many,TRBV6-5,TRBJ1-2,CASSYLDRDYGYTF,TGTGCCAGCAGTTACCTCGACAGGGACTATGGCTACACCTTC
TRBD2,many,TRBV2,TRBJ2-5,CASSDSGQETQYF,TGTGCCAGCAGTGATAGCGGGCAAGAGACCCAGTACTTC
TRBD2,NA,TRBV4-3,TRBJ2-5,CASSAGTSGIRGREAQYF,TGCGCCAGCAGTGCTGGGACTAGCGGGATCCGAGGGCGAGAGGCCCAGTACTTC
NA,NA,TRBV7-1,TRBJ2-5,CASLMAGETQYF,TGTGCCAGCTTAATGGCGGGAGAGACCCAGTACTTC
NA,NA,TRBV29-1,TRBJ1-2,CSVGEVGGYTF,TGCAGCGTTGGTGAGGTCGGCGGCTACACCTTC
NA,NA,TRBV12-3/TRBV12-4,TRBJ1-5,CASSLDRVDPPQHF,TGTGCCAGCAGTTTAGACAGGGTGGATCCGCCCCAGCATTTT
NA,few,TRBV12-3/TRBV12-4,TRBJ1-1,CASRQTQNTEAFF,TGTGCCAGCAGACAGACCCAGAACACTGAAGCTTTCTTT
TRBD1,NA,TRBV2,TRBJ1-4,CASSADRGAEKLFF,TGTGCCAGCAGTGCGGACAGGGGAGCTGAAAAACTGTTTTTT
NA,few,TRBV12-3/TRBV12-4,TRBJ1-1,CASSQGVSDVTEAFF,TGTGCCAGCAGCCAAGGGGTATCTGACGTCACTGAAGCTTTCTTT
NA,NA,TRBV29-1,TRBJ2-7,CSVDTGPTVEQYF,TGCAGCGTCGACACGGGACCCACGGTCGAGCAGTACTTC
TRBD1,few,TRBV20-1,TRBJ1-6,CSVHDGQGVYNSPLHF,TGCAGTGTCCACGACGGCCAGGGGGTCTATAATTCACCCCTCCACTTT
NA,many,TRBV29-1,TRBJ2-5,CSVARGRTKETQYF,TGCAGCGTGGCTCGGGGACGTACTAAAGAGACCCAGTACTTC